This T cell receptor beta chain comes out of a study of T cell responses to AZD1222 COVID-19 vaccine (dated by TCRdb to the early 2020s). About the study as a whole: AZD1222 recipients whose second dose came at about 4 weeks and those whose second dose came at about 12 weeks were combined into one group, since spike-specific TCR depth and breadth did not differ between the two schedules. A total of 233 trial participants underwent TCR sequencing, of whom about 210 received two doses of AZD1222 and roughly 25 received two doses of the MenACWY control vaccine. Trial participants were enrolled by age into subgroups of 18-55, 56-69 and 70-plus years, and about 150, 27 and 61 TCR-sequenced participants, respectively, were included in these subgroups. Summary of the overall study and its limitations: Conclusions about previously exposed vaccinees are limited because only six or seven AZD1222 recipients were SARS-CoV-2 seropositive at baseline. Vaccine-associated CD4 TCRs spanned the whole spike protein, with dominant responses in regions 160-218 and 743-854. Participants were mostly white British and included more females than males, and it was suggested by the authors that clonal diversity may have been underestimated. After two AZD1222 doses, spike-specific TCR breadth and depth were significantly higher than at day 0 and than in MenACWY recipients. In the small 56-69-year group, the increase in depth fell short of significance, most likely because of low power. Reportedly, almost half of the unique spike-specific TCRs recognized epitopes lying outside the regions that are mutated in the B.1.351 and B.1.1.7 variants. Because no day 14 peak-response samples were available, the repertoires could be characterized only after the peak T cell response.

The CDR3 regions of human TCRbeta chains were analyzed by immunosequencing. In the source study's methods: TCRs in the repertoires were matched against a reference library of SARS-CoV-2-specific TCRs that had been generated with the MIRA antigen-specificity platform. Breadth was defined as the fraction of unique TCRs that were SARS-CoV-2-associated. Depth was defined as the fraction of total T cells that were SARS-CoV-2-associated. Using the MIRA data, each spike-specific TCR was mapped to the spike region that the TCR reacts to and placed in a CD4 or CD8 class. Log10-transformed breadth and depth values were compared by one-way ANOVA with Sidak's multiple comparisons tests. Not all clones reach the TCRdb copy of this immuneACCESS table, which keeps in-frame sequences only. Checked studies attribute under half of the gap to unresolved V genes and leave the rest unexplained. That table furnishes V, J and clone size, whereas the DNA furnished D and trimming. This sample gives 70,000 to 90,000 clones in total; 90% of them show up just once. Of the sample, under 4% is held by the ten largest clones.

Read against the paper, the sample's time point label means: baseline before first vaccination. The vaccinee samples were drawn from two UK trials, COV001 and COV002, one of which was a single-blind randomized controlled phase 2/3 trial testing AZD1222 (ChAdOx1 nCoV-19) in healthy adults. Trial participant PBMC samples were collected at day 0 and day 28 after the second dose for TCRbeta chain sequencing. As to this clone: The antigen it binds to is not known. The record has no base qualities; no much larger clone is one base away.

Looking up the germline V gene yields CDR1 SGHDT and CDR2 YYEEEE. The junction shows trimming of 4 bases on V and 0 bases on J, plus 11 bases between the germline ends. The cysteine opens and the phenylalanine closes a CDR3 of 16 amino acids. The CDR3 DNA has 48 bases and is translated from base 1. The sequence was obtained from an adult in good health. The V gene is TRBV5-6 and the J gene is TRBJ1-6, with no reliable assignment of the D segment. This material consisted of peripheral blood, taken on day 0 of AZD1222 vaccination. The CDR3 is CASSGGWSSYNSPLHF. The bases read TGTGCCAGCAGCGGTGGTTGGAGCTCCTATAATTCACCCCTCCACTTT.